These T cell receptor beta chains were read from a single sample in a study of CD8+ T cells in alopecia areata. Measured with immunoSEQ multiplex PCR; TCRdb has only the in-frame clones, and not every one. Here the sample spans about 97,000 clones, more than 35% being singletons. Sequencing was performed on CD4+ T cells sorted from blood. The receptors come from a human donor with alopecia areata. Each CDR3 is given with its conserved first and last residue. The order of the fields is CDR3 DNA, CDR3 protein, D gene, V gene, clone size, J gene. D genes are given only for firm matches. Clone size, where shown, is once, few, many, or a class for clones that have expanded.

cdr3_nt: TGTGCCTGGAGTGTCGGACCTAATCAGCCCCAGCATTTT
cdr3_aa: CAWSVGPNQPQHF
d_call: .
v_call: TRBV30
clone_size: .
j_call: TRBJ1-5

cdr3_nt: TGTGCCAGCAGACCGGGGCGCCGGGGTGAAAAACTGTTTTTT
cdr3_aa: CASRPGRRGEKLFF
d_call: .
v_call: TRBV6-5
clone_size: .
j_call: TRBJ1-4

cdr3_nt: TGTGCCACCGCCCCTCGGGGGGGTAGCAATCAGCCCCAGCATTTT
cdr3_aa: CATAPRGGSNQPQHF
d_call: .
v_call: TRBV15
clone_size: few
j_call: TRBJ1-5

cdr3_nt: TGTGCCAGCTCACCACCGGGCGGGACCGGCTACACCTTC
cdr3_aa: CASSPPGGTGYTF
d_call: .
v_call: TRBV18
clone_size: .
j_call: TRBJ1-2

cdr3_nt: TGCAGCGTTGACGATGGCACAGATACGCAGTATTTT
cdr3_aa: CSVDDGTDTQYF
d_call: .
v_call: TRBV29-1
clone_size: .
j_call: TRBJ2-3

cdr3_nt: TGCGCCAGCAGCCAATCTGACAGGGGAGGGACTGAAGCTTTCTTT
cdr3_aa: CASSQSDRGGTEAFF
d_call: TRBD1
v_call: TRBV4-3
clone_size: .
j_call: TRBJ1-1

cdr3_nt: TGCAGCGCCGATACAGGGTCGGGGACAGATACGCAGTATTTT
cdr3_aa: CSADTGSGTDTQYF
d_call: .
v_call: TRBV29-1
clone_size: few
j_call: TRBJ2-3

cdr3_nt: TGTGCCAGCAGTACAGGGGGCAACTATGGCTACACCTTC
cdr3_aa: CASSTGGNYGYTF
d_call: TRBD1
v_call: TRBV25-1
clone_size: .
j_call: TRBJ1-2

cdr3_nt: TGTGCCAGCAGACTCGGGGCACTCTATCTCTATGGCTACACCTTC
cdr3_aa: CASRLGALYLYGYTF
d_call: .
v_call: TRBV6-4
clone_size: .
j_call: TRBJ1-2

cdr3_nt: TGTGCCTGGAGTGTATCTGACTATTCCTACGAGCAGTACTTC
cdr3_aa: CAWSVSDYSYEQYF
d_call: .
v_call: TRBV30
clone_size: .
j_call: TRBJ2-7

cdr3_nt: TGCGCCAGCAGCCAAGATATCGGCGCCGGGGGGCAAGGCTATGGCTACACCTTC
cdr3_aa: CASSQDIGAGGQGYGYTF
d_call: .
v_call: TRBV4-3
clone_size: .
j_call: TRBJ1-2

cdr3_nt: TGTGCCAGCAGCTTAAAAAGCGGGAGCTCCTACGAGCAGTACTTC
cdr3_aa: CASSLKSGSSYEQYF
d_call: TRBD2
v_call: TRBV5-4
clone_size: few
j_call: TRBJ2-7

cdr3_nt: TGTGCCAGCAGCCCTGGTGGAAACACAGATACGCAGTATTTT
cdr3_aa: CASSPGGNTDTQYF
d_call: .
v_call: TRBV7-9
clone_size: .
j_call: TRBJ2-3

cdr3_nt: TGTGCCAGCAGTTTTGTTTTGGGGGACTATGGCTACACCTTC
cdr3_aa: CASSFVLGDYGYTF
d_call: .
v_call: TRBV28
clone_size: .
j_call: TRBJ1-2

cdr3_nt: TGTGCCAGCAGCTTAATAACACGTGAAGCTTTCTTT
cdr3_aa: CASSLITREAFF
d_call: .
v_call: TRBV7-2
clone_size: .
j_call: TRBJ1-1

cdr3_nt: TGCGCCAGCAGCCCAGAAATTCCGACAGGAACAGTGAAGACCCAGTACTTC
cdr3_aa: CASSPEIPTGTVKTQYF
d_call: .
v_call: TRBV5-1
clone_size: few
j_call: TRBJ2-5

cdr3_nt: TGCGCCAGCAGCTCGACTAGAGGATGGAATACCTACGAGCAGTACTTC
cdr3_aa: CASSSTRGWNTYEQYF
d_call: .
v_call: TRBV5-1
clone_size: few
j_call: TRBJ2-7

cdr3_nt: TGTGCCAGCAGTTACTCGGGACAGGGGACAGATACGCAGTATTTT
cdr3_aa: CASSYSGQGTDTQYF
d_call: TRBD1
v_call: TRBV6-5
clone_size: .
j_call: TRBJ2-3

cdr3_nt: TGTGCCAGCAGCCGGGATGCCTACAATGAGCAGTTCTTC
cdr3_aa: CASSRDAYNEQFF
d_call: .
v_call: TRBV11-2
clone_size: .
j_call: TRBJ2-1

cdr3_nt: TGCAGCGTTGGACTGTCAGATACGCAGTATTTT
cdr3_aa: CSVGLSDTQYF
d_call: .
v_call: TRBV29-1
clone_size: .
j_call: TRBJ2-3

cdr3_nt: TGTGCCAGCAGTCTAGCGGACATTTACAATGAGCAGTTCTTC
cdr3_aa: CASSLADIYNEQFF
d_call: TRBD2
v_call: TRBV6-6
clone_size: .
j_call: TRBJ2-1

cdr3_nt: TGTGCCAGCTCACCGGCGGGACTAGCAAGCTCCTACGAGCAGTACTTC
cdr3_aa: CASSPAGLASSYEQYF
d_call: TRBD2
v_call: TRBV18
clone_size: .
j_call: TRBJ2-7

cdr3_nt: TGCAGCGTTGAATTGGCAGGAGGGATCCACTTT
cdr3_aa: CSVELAGGIHF
d_call: .
v_call: TRBV29-1
clone_size: .
j_call: TRBJ1-6

cdr3_nt: TGTGCCAGCAGCTTCCGAGGGAATGAGCAGTTCTTC
cdr3_aa: CASSFRGNEQFF
d_call: .
v_call: TRBV5-4
clone_size: .
j_call: TRBJ2-1

cdr3_nt: TGTGCCAGCAGCTCGATTAACACGGCTTTCTTT
cdr3_aa: CASSSINTAFF
d_call: .
v_call: TRBV11-2
clone_size: once
j_call: TRBJ1-1

cdr3_nt: TGTGCCAGCAGCTTGGCCTACTGGGCCAACGTCCTGACTTTC
cdr3_aa: CASSLAYWANVLTF
d_call: .
v_call: TRBV5-6
clone_size: .
j_call: TRBJ2-6

cdr3_nt: TGTGCCTGGAGTGTTACTGCCCGAGGGGGCTACACCTTC
cdr3_aa: CAWSVTARGGYTF
d_call: .
v_call: TRBV30
clone_size: .
j_call: TRBJ1-2

cdr3_nt: TGCAGCGTAATGACCGGGACAGGGGGAGGCGAGCAGTACTTC
cdr3_aa: CSVMTGTGGGEQYF
d_call: TRBD1
v_call: TRBV29-1
clone_size: .
j_call: TRBJ2-7

cdr3_nt: TGTGCCAGCAGCTTTTATACTGGGGAGCTGTTTTTT
cdr3_aa: CASSFYTGELFF
d_call: .
v_call: TRBV7-2
clone_size: few
j_call: TRBJ2-2

cdr3_nt: TGCGCCAGCAGCCCGGCCGTCTCCGCCCTCTATGGCTACACCTTC
cdr3_aa: CASSPAVSALYGYTF
d_call: .
v_call: TRBV5-1
clone_size: .
j_call: TRBJ1-2

cdr3_nt: TGCAGCGTTGCGGTAGGGGGTGACTATGGCTACACCTTC
cdr3_aa: CSVAVGGDYGYTF
d_call: .
v_call: TRBV29-1
clone_size: .
j_call: TRBJ1-2

cdr3_nt: TGTGCCTGGAGTGTAGACATCCCGGGACAGGGGGTAGGCAATCAGCCCCAGCATTTT
cdr3_aa: CAWSVDIPGQGVGNQPQHF
d_call: TRBD1
v_call: TRBV30
clone_size: few
j_call: TRBJ1-5

cdr3_nt: TGTGCCTGGAGTGCGACCCCCGGGACCTATGGCTACACCTTC
cdr3_aa: CAWSATPGTYGYTF
d_call: .
v_call: TRBV30
clone_size: .
j_call: TRBJ1-2